This T cell receptor (beta chain) was recorded in a study of shared T cell receptors in the human thymus. This CDR3 spans 11 amino acids. The germline CDR1 and CDR2 sequences are MNHNS and SASEGT. The ends were cut back, 5 bases at V and 12 bases at J, with 11 bases in the middle. Assay: immunoSEQ multiplex PCR; the TCRdb copy retains only in-frame clones and omits some. The sample consists of more than 550,000 clones, 70% to 90% of them appearing once. These data are also associated with another study on human thymus T cells. That paper notes: Corrective surgery for congenital heart defects was being performed on the healthy Finnish infants who were the donors. From resections taken during corrective heart surgery, the thymus tissue was obtained. Both thymic and peripheral blood repertoires showed apparently biased V and J usage. Related research described strongly overlapping thymic repertoires in unrelated people.

The sample was thymocytes. V gene TRBV6-1 combines with J gene TRBJ2-1; a weak D match, TRBD1 (6 bases). The receptor was isolated from a girl younger than two with a congenital heart defect. The CDR3 DNA reads as TGTGCCAGCAGTTCTCGACAGGTGCAGTTCTTC. Translating it yields CASSSRQVQFF.